This entry lists 5 T cell receptor beta chains sequenced from one sample in a study of cytomegalovirus exposure and HLA in healthy donors. Produced via immunoSEQ multiplex PCR; TCRdb's table is partial and in-frame only. Altogether over 90,000 clones are present, about 95% being singletons, with the ten largest covering approximately 1%. The material sequenced was PBMCs. The receptors stem from a woman in her late teens or twenties in good health and CMV-seronegative.

V gene TRBV6-5 combines with J gene TRBJ2-7; TRBD2 matches 15 bases. Germline V lookup: CDR1 MNHEY, CDR2 SVGAGI. The CDR3 consists of 15 residues. V shed 6 bases, J shed 3 bases, and the junction held 3 bases outside the gene matches. This CDR3 reads CASRKGLAGGYEQYF. In nucleotides, the CDR3 is TGTGCCAGCAGAAAGGGACTAGCGGGAGGCTACGAGCAGTACTTC.

The chain combines TRBV5-5 with TRBJ2-3; TRBD2 matches 12 bases. The CDR3 loop spans 16 amino acids. The V and J ends lost 0 bases and 1 base, in that order; junction bases with no gene match: 0. Germline CDR1 is SGHKS and CDR2 is YYEKEE (reference sequence). The CDR3 DNA sequence: TGTGCCAGCAGCTTGGGACTAGCGGGGGGCACAGATACGCAGTATTTT. Encoded protein: CASSLGLAGGTDTQYF.

This chain joins TRBV13 and TRBJ2-7; D is perhaps TRBD2 (5 bases). There are 13 residues in the CDR3. V lost 3 bases and J lost 3, with 9 bases in between. The germline V gene has CDR1 PRHDT and CDR2 FYEKMQ (reference sequence). The CDR3 region is CASSFDGDYEQYF. In DNA, the CDR3 is TGTGCCAGCAGCTTCGACGGGGACTACGAGCAGTACTTC.

This clone came up once. The chain employs TRBV11-2 and TRBJ2-3, with 16 bases identical to TRBD2. Trimming cost V 5 bases and J 5 bases; bases outside gene matches: 4. This CDR3 is built from 16 residues. Germline loops: CDR1 SGHAT, CDR2 FQNNGV. The CDR3 DNA sequence: TGTGCCAGCAGCGGGACTAGCGGGGGGGCCGGAGATACGCAGTATTTT. The encoded protein is CASSGTSGGAGDTQYF.

The CDR3 is CAWRSTTLPYNEQFF. DNA of the CDR3: TGTGCCTGGCGCAGTACTACCCTTCCCTACAATGAGCAGTTCTTC. The rearrangement uses TRBV30 and TRBJ2-1; D is unresolved. The CDR3 has 15 amino acids. The V end lost 5 bases, the J end lost 2 bases, and 16 bases lay between the germline ends. CDR1 and CDR2 (germline): GTSNPN, SVGIG (reference sequence).